This TCR beta chain appears in the sequencing data of a study of cytomegalovirus exposure and HLA in healthy donors. The CDR3 loop spans 16 amino acids. V was shortened by 1 base and J by 5 bases, with 18 bases between the two germline ends. The V gene's germline CDR1 is MGHRA and CDR2 YSYEKL. Separate from the roughly 700-subject first cohort was the roughly 120-subject validation cohort, to which the donors belonged. Findings of the study overall: Published work reported that the classifier diagnosed cytomegalovirus status with high specificity and sensitivity. There were some public TCRs occurring in many donors, but most TCR sequences were rare.

Measured with immunoSEQ multiplex PCR; TCRdb has only the in-frame clones, and not every one. The sample comprises 150,000 to 250,000 clones, roughly 82% of which are singletons, and about an eighth rests with the top ten. This clone has only a few counts. Its antigen is as yet unknown. The sequencing input was PBMCs. The TCR comes from a woman in her 30s in good health and CMV-seropositive. The chain links TRBV4-1 to TRBJ2-7; D possibly corresponds to TRBD1 (7 bases). CDR3 protein: CASSQGSARGANEQYF. DNA for the CDR3: TGCGCCAGCAGCCAAGGGTCGGCCAGGGGGGCCAACGAGCAGTACTTC.